This T cell receptor beta chain is from a study of CD8+CD57+ T cells in acquired aplastic anemia. Study as a whole: The average read count for CD4+ cells in healthy donors was 8.5 million to 11 million.

This clonotype is a singleton in its sample. Genomic DNA templated the TCR beta VDJ and CDR3 profiling. TCRdb re-called the reads through MiXCR, storing one row per CDR3 protein. This sample has more than 100,000 distinct CDR3 sequences, with around two fifths found just once. The germline V gene encodes CDR1 MNHNS and CDR2 SASEGT. CDR3 length: 14 amino acids. The clonotype comes from a human donor in good health, serving as a control. The V gene is TRBV6-1, the J gene TRBJ1-5; D gene unclear. TRBJ2-3 explains the end of the DNA better; the J call may be wrong. Sequenced sample: sorted CD4+, CD8+, or CD8+CD57+ T cells (not recorded which) from PBMCs. In DNA, the CDR3 is TGTGCCAGCAGTGAAAGAAGCCTTAACCAGCCCCAGTATTTT. Translating gives CASSERSLNQPQYF.